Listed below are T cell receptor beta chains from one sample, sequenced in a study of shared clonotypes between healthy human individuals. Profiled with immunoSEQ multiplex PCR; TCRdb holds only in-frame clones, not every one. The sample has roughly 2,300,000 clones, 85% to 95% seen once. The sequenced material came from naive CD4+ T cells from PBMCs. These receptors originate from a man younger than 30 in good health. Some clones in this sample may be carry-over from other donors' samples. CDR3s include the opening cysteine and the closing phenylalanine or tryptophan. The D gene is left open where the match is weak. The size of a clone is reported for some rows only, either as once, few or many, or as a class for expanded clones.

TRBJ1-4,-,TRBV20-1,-,CSAREWEKLFF,TGCAGTGCTAGAGAATGGGAAAAACTGTTTTTT
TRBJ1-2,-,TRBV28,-,CASSFQTRYGYTF,TGTGCCAGCAGTTTTCAGACCCGCTATGGCTACACCTTC
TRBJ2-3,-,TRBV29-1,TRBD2,CSIWGGVIGDTQYF,TGCAGTATATGGGGGGGGGTCATCGGTGATACGCAGTATTTT
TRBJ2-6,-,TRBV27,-,CASSLWDSGANVLTF,TGTGCCAGCAGTTTGTGGGACTCTGGGGCCAACGTCCTGACTTTC
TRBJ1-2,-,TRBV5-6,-,CASSRGTVYGYTF,TGTGCCAGCAGCCGTGGGACCGTCTATGGCTACACCTTC
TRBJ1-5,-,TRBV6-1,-,CASSQGPVQPQHF,TGTGCCAGCAGCCAGGGCCCCGTGCAGCCCCAGCATTTT
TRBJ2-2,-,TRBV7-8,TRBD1,CASSLVDRGTPNTGELFF,TGTGCCAGCAGCTTAGTGGACAGGGGGACCCCGAACACCGGGGAGCTGTTTTTT
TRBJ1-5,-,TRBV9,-,CASSVGADSDYQPQHF,TGTGCCAGCAGCGTAGGGGCAGACTCTGACTATCAGCCCCAGCATTTT
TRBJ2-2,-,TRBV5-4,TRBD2,CASSLDLAGGTGELFF,TGTGCCAGCAGCTTGGACCTAGCGGGAGGGACCGGGGAGCTGTTTTTT
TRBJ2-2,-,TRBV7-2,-,CASSLARVRDGSTGELFF,TGTGCCAGCAGCTTAGCGCGGGTCCGGGACGGTAGCACCGGGGAGCTGTTTTTT
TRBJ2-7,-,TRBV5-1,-,CASSLKGTYEQYF,TGCGCCAGCAGCTTGAAGGGTACCTACGAGCAGTACTTC
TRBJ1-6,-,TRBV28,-,CASSLLQATTPLHF,TGTGCCAGCAGTTTATTACAGGCCACTACACCCCTCCACTTT
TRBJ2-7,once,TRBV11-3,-,CASSYTTGTHYEQYF,TGTGCCAGCAGTTATACGACAGGAACCCACTACGAGCAGTACTTC
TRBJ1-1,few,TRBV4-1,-,CASSLGPLNTEAFF,TGCGCCAGCAGCCTCGGACCGCTGAACACTGAAGCTTTCTTT
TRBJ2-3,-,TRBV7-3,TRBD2,CASSFGSGTATDTQYF,TGTGCCAGCAGCTTTGGTAGCGGGACCGCGACAGATACGCAGTATTTT
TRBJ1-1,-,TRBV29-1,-,CSVANTEAFF,TGCAGCGTTGCAAACACTGAAGCTTTCTTT
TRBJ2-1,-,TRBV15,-,CATSRVGYEQFF,TGTGCCACCAGCAGAGTCGGCTATGAGCAGTTCTTC
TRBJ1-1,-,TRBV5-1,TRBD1,CASSPRYRGNTEAFF,TGCGCCAGCAGCCCCCGGTACAGGGGTAATACTGAAGCTTTCTTT
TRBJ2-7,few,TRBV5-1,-,CASSALTVPHEQYF,TGCGCCAGCAGCGCCCTGACAGTTCCTCACGAGCAGTACTTC
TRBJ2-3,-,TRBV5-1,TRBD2,CASSLMTSGSADTQYF,TGCGCCAGCAGCCTTATGACTAGCGGGAGTGCAGATACGCAGTATTTT
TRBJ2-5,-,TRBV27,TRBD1,CASSPRTGGQETQYF,TGTGCCAGCAGTCCGCGGACAGGGGGACAAGAGACCCAGTACTTC
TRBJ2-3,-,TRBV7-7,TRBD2,CASSPLPGLAGPPSTDTQYF,TGTGCCAGCAGCCCCCTGCCGGGACTAGCGGGACCACCCAGCACAGATACGCAGTATTTT
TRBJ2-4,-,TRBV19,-,CASNPGNYGNIQYF,TGTGCCAGTAATCCAGGAAATTATGGGAACATTCAGTACTTC
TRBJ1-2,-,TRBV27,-,CASKLLDGYGYTF,TGTGCCAGCAAATTATTAGATGGCTATGGCTACACCTTC
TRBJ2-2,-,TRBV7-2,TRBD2,CASSSRGLAGELFF,TGTGCCAGCAGCTCCCGAGGACTAGCGGGGGAGCTGTTTTTT
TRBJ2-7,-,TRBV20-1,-,CSARGSYEQYF,TGCAGTGCTAGGGGGTCCTACGAGCAGTACTTC
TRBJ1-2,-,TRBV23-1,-,CASSRDGYTF,TGCGCCAGCAGCCGGGACGGCTACACCTTC
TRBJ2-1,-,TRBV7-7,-,CASSLVVGAYNEQFF,TGTGCCAGCAGCTTAGTTGTGGGAGCTTACAATGAGCAGTTCTTC
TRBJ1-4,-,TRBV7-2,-,CASSFMGGANEKLFF,TGTGCCAGCAGCTTTATGGGGGGTGCTAATGAAAAACTGTTTTTT
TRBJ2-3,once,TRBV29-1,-,CSVLSGSDTQYF,TGCAGCGTCCTGTCTGGTTCGGATACGCAGTATTTT
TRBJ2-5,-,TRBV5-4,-,CASSLRGLETQYF,TGTGCCAGCAGCTTGCGCGGGTTGGAGACCCAGTACTTC
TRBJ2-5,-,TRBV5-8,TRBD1,CASSFLQGAEETQYF,TGTGCCAGCAGCTTCCTACAGGGGGCGGAAGAGACCCAGTACTTC
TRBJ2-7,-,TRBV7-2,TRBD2,CASSLSAGGPSPYEQYF,TGTGCCAGCAGCTTATCTGCGGGAGGGCCGTCCCCCTACGAGCAGTACTTC
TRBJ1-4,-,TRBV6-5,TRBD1,CASRDRGEKLFF,TGTGCCAGCAGGGACAGGGGTGAAAAACTGTTTTTT
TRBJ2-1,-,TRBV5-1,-,CASSLPGDEQFF,TGCGCCAGCAGCCTCCCGGGGGATGAGCAGTTCTTC
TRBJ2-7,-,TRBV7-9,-,CASSPVGGASLEQYF,TGTGCCAGCAGCCCCGTTGGGGGCGCATCACTCGAGCAGTACTTC
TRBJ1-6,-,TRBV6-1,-,CASGTGTTNSPLHF,TGTGCCAGCGGCACCGGGACGACTAATTCACCCCTCCACTTT
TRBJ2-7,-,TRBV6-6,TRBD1,CASNRDRGFNEQYF,TGTGCCAGCAACCGGGACAGGGGTTTCAACGAGCAGTACTTC
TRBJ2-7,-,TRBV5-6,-,CASSSLWREHEQYF,TGTGCCAGCAGCTCCCTTTGGCGGGAACACGAGCAGTACTTC
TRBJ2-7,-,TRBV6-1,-,CASSEGGTAYEQYF,TGTGCCAGCAGTGAGGGGGGCACAGCCTACGAGCAGTACTTC
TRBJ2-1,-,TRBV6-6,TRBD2,CASSYTAGGSYNEQFF,TGTGCCAGCAGTTACACAGCGGGGGGGTCCTACAATGAGCAGTTCTTC
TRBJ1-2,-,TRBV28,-,CASTSKQVRGYTF,TGTGCCAGCACCTCAAAACAGGTGCGCGGCTACACCTTC
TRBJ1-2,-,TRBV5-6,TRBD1,CASSLVQGDGYTF,TGTGCCAGCAGCTTGGTACAGGGGGATGGCTACACCTTC
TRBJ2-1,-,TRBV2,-,CASSPGAPTYNEQFF,TGTGCCAGCAGTCCCGGGGCACCCACCTACAATGAGCAGTTCTTC
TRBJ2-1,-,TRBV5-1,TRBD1,CASSRTGRMDNEQFF,TGCGCCAGCAGCCGGACAGGGAGGATGGACAATGAGCAGTTCTTC
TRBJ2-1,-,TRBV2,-,CASSIAYEQFF,TGTGCCAGCAGTATAGCGTACGAGCAGTTCTTC
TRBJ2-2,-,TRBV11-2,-,CASTPRRVGIGELFF,TGTGCCAGCACCCCGAGGCGGGTAGGGATCGGGGAGCTGTTTTTT
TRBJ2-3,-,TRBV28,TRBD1,CASSLMGRGRVDTQYF,TGTGCCAGCAGTTTAATGGGCAGGGGGCGCGTAGATACGCAGTATTTT
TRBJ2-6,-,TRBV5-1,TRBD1,CASSGGQGASGANVLTF,TGCGCCAGCAGCGGGGGACAGGGGGCATCTGGGGCCAACGTCCTGACTTTC
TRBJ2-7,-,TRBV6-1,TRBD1,CASSEIDRVKGEQYF,TGTGCCAGCAGTGAGATCGACAGGGTCAAGGGCGAGCAGTACTTC
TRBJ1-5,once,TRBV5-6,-,CTSSFRGGQPQHF,TGTACCAGCAGCTTCAGGGGTGGACAGCCCCAGCATTTT
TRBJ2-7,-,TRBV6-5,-,CASSPQAPYEQYF,TGTGCCAGCAGCCCCCAGGCCCCCTACGAGCAGTACTTC
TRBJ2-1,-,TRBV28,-,CAHTTGGTGLDNEQFF,TGTGCCCATACGACAGGAGGGACCGGTCTGGACAATGAGCAGTTCTTC
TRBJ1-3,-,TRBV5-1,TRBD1,CASSVGTGDSGNTIYF,TGCGCCAGCAGCGTAGGGACCGGGGACAGCGGAAACACCATATATTTT